This TCR beta chain appears in the sequencing data of a study of blood T cell repertoires in COVID-19. Turning to the study itself: Acute-phase and convalescent COVID-19 samples originated in the United States, Italy and Spain. The cDNA or gDNA used as material had been derived from T cells, B-cell-depleted T cells, or PBMCs.

Data came from immunoSEQ multiplex PCR; TCRdb stores just in-frame clones and leaves some out. The sample carries about 300,000 clones, 80% to 90% recorded once. V dropped 1 base and J dropped 5 bases, with 9 bases sitting between them. The CDR3 contains 14 residues. CDR1 and CDR2 from the germline V gene are LNHDA and SQIVND (reference sequence). The TCR sequence derives from a woman aged 50 to 65 with acute or convalescent COVID-19. Input material: peripheral blood. The chain combines TRBV19 with TRBJ2-1, with a possible D match to TRBD1 (6 bases). Here the CDR3 reads CASSIVGTNNEQFF. In DNA form, the CDR3 reads TGTGCCAGTAGTATAGTTGGGACAAACAATGAGCAGTTCTTC.